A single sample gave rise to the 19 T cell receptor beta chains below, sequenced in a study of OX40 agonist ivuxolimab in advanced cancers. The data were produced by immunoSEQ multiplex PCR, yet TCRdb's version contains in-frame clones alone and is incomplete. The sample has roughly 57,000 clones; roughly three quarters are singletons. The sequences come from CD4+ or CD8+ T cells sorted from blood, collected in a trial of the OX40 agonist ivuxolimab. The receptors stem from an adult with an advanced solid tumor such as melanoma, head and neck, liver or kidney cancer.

The DNA of the CDR3 is TGTGCCAGCAGCCCCCAGACAGGGGTGGCCTACGAGCAGTACTTC. Protein product: CASSPQTGVAYEQYF. This chain joins TRBV7-2 and TRBJ2-7, with TRBD1 matching over 8 bases. Germline CDR1 is SGHTA and CDR2 is FQGNSA. The CDR3 is 15 residues long. After removal of 5 bases from V and 2 bases from J, the junction contained 8 bases not matched to a gene.

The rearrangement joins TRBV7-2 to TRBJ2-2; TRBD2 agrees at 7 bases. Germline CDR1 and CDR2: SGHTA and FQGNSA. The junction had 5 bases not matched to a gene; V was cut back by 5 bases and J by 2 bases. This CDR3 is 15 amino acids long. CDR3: CASSPTSINTGELFF. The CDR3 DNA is TGTGCCAGCAGCCCGACTAGCATAAACACCGGGGAGCTGTTTTTT.

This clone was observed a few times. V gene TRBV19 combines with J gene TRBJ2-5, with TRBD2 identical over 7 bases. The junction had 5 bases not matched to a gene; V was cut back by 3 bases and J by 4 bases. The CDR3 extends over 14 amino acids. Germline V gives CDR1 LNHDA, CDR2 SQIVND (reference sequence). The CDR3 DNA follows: TGTGCCAGTAGTATCCGGGGGGATGGAGAGACCCAGTACTTC. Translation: CASSIRGDGETQYF.

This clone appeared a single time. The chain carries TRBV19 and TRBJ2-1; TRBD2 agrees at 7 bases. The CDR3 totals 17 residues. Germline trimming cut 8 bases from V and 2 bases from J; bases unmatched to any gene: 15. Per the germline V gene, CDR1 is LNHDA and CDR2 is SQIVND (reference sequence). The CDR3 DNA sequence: TGTGCCAGTCGCCCGGGGGGTTTCGGTACGGCCTACAATGAGCAGTTCTTC. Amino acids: CASRPGGFGTAYNEQFF.

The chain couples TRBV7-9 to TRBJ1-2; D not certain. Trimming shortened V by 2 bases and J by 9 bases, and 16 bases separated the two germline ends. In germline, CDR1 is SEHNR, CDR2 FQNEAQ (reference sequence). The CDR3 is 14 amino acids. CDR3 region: CASSLTTGQLSYTF. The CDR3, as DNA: TGTGCCAGCAGCTTAACCACTGGTCAGTTGAGCTACACCTTC.

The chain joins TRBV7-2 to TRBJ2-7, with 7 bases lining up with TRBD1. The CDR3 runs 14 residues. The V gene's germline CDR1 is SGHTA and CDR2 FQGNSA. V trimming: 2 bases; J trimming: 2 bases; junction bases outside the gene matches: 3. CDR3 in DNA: TGTGCCAGCAGCTTACCACAGGGGACCTACGAGCAGTACTTC. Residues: CASSLPQGTYEQYF.

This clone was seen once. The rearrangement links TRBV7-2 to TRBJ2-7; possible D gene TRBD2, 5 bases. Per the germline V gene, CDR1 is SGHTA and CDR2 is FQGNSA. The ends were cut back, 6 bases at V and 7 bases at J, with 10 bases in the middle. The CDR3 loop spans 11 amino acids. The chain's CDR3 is CASSLAWEQYF. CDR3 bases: TGTGCCAGCAGTCTAGCTTGGGAGCAGTACTTC. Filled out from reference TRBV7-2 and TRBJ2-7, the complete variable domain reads GAGVSQSPSNKVTEKGKDVELRCDPISGHTALYWYRQSLGQGLEFLIYFQGNSAPDKSGLPSDRFSAERTGGSVSTLTIQRTQQEDSAVYLCASSLAWEQYFGPGTRLTVT.

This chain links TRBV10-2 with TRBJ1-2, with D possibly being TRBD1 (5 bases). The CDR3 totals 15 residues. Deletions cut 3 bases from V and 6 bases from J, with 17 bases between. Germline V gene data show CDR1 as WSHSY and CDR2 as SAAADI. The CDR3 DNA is TGCGCCAGCAGTGATGGACCAGGGAAAATGGATGGCTACACCTTC. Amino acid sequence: CASSDGPGKMDGYTF.

The CDR3 spells CASSFFDRGAFF. CDR3 nucleotides: TGTGCCAGCAGCTTCTTCGACAGGGGGGCTTTCTTT. J is TRBJ1-1 and V is TRBV7-2; 9 nucleotides line up with TRBD1. CDR1 and CDR2 from the germline V gene are SGHTA and FQGNSA. This CDR3 has 12 residues. Germline trimming cut 3 bases from V and 11 bases from J; bases unmatched to any gene: 4.

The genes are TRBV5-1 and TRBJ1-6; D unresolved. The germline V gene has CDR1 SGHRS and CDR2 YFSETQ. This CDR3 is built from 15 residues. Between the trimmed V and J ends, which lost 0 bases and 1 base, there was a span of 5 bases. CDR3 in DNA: TGCGCCAGCAGCTTGGTTTCTTCCTATAATTCACCCCTCCACTTT. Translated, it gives CASSLVSSYNSPLHF.

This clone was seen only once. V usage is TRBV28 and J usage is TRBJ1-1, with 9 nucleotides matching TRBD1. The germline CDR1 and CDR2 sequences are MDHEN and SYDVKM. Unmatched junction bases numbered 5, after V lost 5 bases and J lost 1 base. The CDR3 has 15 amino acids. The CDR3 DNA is TGTGCCAGCAGTCCCCGGGGACAGGGGAACACTGAAGCTTTCTTT. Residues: CASSPRGQGNTEAFF.

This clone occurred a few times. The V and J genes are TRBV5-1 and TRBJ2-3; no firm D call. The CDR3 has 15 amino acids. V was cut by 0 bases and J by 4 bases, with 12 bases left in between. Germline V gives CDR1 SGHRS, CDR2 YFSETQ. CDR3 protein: CASSLAAAGADTQYF. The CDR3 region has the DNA TGCGCCAGCAGCTTGGCCGCGGCCGGAGCAGATACGCAGTATTTT.

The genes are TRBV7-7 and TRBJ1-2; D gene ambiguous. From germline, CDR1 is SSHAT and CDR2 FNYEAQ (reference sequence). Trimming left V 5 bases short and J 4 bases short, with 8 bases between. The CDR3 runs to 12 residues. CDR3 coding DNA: TGTGCCAGCAGCCGAAAGACCTATGGCTACACCTTC. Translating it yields CASSRKTYGYTF.

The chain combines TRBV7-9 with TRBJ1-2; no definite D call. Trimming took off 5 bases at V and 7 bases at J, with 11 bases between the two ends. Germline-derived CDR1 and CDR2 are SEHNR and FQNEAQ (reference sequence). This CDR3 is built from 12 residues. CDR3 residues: CASSPTRGGYTF. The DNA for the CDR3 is TGTGCCAGCAGCCCGACGCGGGGTGGCTACACCTTC.

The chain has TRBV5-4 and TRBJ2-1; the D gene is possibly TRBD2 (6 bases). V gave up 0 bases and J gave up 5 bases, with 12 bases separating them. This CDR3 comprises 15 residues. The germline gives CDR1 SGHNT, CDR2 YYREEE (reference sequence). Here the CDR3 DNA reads TGTGCCAGCAGCTTGGGGGGTAGCGGTAACAATGAGCAGTTCTTC. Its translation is CASSLGGSGNNEQFF.

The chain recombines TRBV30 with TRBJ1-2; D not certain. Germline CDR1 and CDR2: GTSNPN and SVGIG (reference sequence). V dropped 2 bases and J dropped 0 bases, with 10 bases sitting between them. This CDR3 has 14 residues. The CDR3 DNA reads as TGTGCCTGGAGTCAGTACAGAACTAACTATGGCTACACCTTC. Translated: CAWSQYRTNYGYTF.

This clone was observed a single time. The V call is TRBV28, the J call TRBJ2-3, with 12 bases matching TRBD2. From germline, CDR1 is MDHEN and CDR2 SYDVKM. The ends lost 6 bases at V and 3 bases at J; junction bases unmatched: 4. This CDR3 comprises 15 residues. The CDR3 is CASRTSGSGTDTQYF. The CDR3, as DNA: TGTGCCAGCAGGACTAGCGGGAGTGGGACAGATACGCAGTATTTT.

CDR3 in amino acids: CASSLGRGRGIGAEAFF. The CDR3, as DNA: TGTGCCAGCAGCTTGGGACGGGGGAGAGGGATCGGGGCTGAAGCTTTCTTT. This chain connects TRBV5-4 to TRBJ1-1; tentative D call: TRBD1 (5 bases). With 0 bases removed from V and 6 bases from J, the gap between germline ends came to 21 bases. In germline, CDR1 is SGHNT, CDR2 YYREEE (reference sequence). This CDR3 spans 17 amino acids.

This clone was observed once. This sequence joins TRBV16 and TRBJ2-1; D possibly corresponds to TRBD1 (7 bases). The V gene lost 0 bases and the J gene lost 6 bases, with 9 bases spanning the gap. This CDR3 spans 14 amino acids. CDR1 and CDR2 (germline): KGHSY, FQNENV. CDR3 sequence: CASSQSRGANEQFF. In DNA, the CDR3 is TGTGCCAGCAGCCAATCCAGGGGGGCCAATGAGCAGTTCTTC.